This TCR beta chain was profiled in a study of blood T cell repertoires in COVID-19. Profiling relied on immunoSEQ multiplex PCR, and the TCRdb table lists in-frame clones only, not all of them. The sample includes approximately 250,000 clones, 83% of them seen just once. Germline V gives CDR1 SGHRS, CDR2 YFSETQ. Deletions cut 4 bases from V and 4 bases from J, with 9 bases between. This CDR3 is built from 13 residues. This clonotype was obtained from a human donor in a cohort sampled during active COVID-19. This rearrangement joins TRBV5-1 to TRBJ1-3; D not resolved. The sequenced sample consisted of peripheral blood. CDR3 protein: CASSLAVGNTIYF. In DNA, the CDR3 is TGCGCCAGCAGCCTGGCCGTGGGAAACACCATATATTTT.